The 29 T cell receptor beta chains listed next were all sequenced from one sample in a study of PD-L1 blockade in urothelial cancer. Sample time point: peripheral blood 6 weeks after treatment start. Repertoires were generated with immunoSEQ multiplex PCR, while TCRdb's copy carries only in-frame clones and drops some. The sample consists of 95,000 to 150,000 clones, more than 75% of them appearing once. Material: PBMCs, obtained around atezolizumab (anti-PD-L1) treatment. Every receptor here comes from a man aged 45-65 years with urothelial cancer.

This rearrangement joins TRBV4-1 to TRBJ2-3; TRBD2 might be the D (6 bases). Germline CDR1 is MGHRA and CDR2 is YSYEKL. CDR3 length: 14 amino acids. Trimming pared 1 base from V and 7 bases from J, leaving 12 bases between. CDR3 amino acids: CASSQGGGVYTQYF. CDR3 sequence (DNA): TGCGCCAGCAGCCAAGGTGGCGGGGTGTATACGCAGTATTTT.

For the CDR3, the DNA is TGTGCCAGCAGGACAGATTTGGCCAAAAACATTCAGTACTTC. Its protein is CASRTDLAKNIQYF. The chain links TRBV6-6 to TRBJ2-4; perhaps TRBD1 as D (5 bases). Germline values: CDR1 MNHNY, CDR2 SVGAGI (reference sequence). This CDR3 comprises 14 residues. V lost 6 bases and J lost 1, with 10 bases in between.

The chain links TRBV7-9 to TRBJ2-1; D perhaps matches TRBD2 (5 bases). The CDR3 contains 14 residues. The V gene lost 7 bases and the J gene lost 2 bases, with 12 bases spanning the gap. The germline gives CDR1 SEHNR, CDR2 FQNEAQ (reference sequence). The CDR3 DNA is TGTGCCAGCAACCGTGGGGAGCCCTACAATGAGCAGTTCTTC. This encodes CASNRGEPYNEQFF.

The CDR3 DNA reads as TGTGCCAGCAGCATCCAGGCGGGGGCCGAGGGCTACACCTTC. Translating gives CASSIQAGAEGYTF. The V and J genes are TRBV14 and TRBJ1-2; the D gene is possibly TRBD1 (6 bases). Germline V CDR1 and CDR2: SGHDN, FVKESK. The V end lost 5 bases, the J end lost 8 bases, and 18 bases lay between the germline ends. CDR3 length equals 14 residues.

This clone is a singleton in its sample. The chain couples TRBV14 to TRBJ2-7; possibly TRBD2 for D (5 bases). V was cut by 4 bases and J by 2 bases, with 12 bases left in between. Germline CDR1 and CDR2: SGHDN and FVKESK. The CDR3 contains 14 residues. CDR3 DNA: TGTGCCAGCAGCCCTCGGGCGGGTCCCTACGAGCAGTACTTC. It specifies CASSPRAGPYEQYF.

This clone was seen a few times. This chain uses TRBV28 with TRBJ1-5; D gene unclear. Germline assignment: CDR1 MDHEN and CDR2 SYDVKM. V was cut by 5 bases and J by 0 bases, with 11 bases left in between. The CDR3 totals 15 residues. In DNA, the CDR3 is TGTGCCAGCAGTACCTACAGATATAGCAATCAGCCCCAGCATTTT. Its translation is CASSTYRYSNQPQHF. The full variable domain, in which reference TRBV28 and TRBJ1-5 provide the parts outside the CDR3, is DVKVTQSSRYLVKRTGEKVFLECVQDMDHENMFWYRQDPGLGLRLIYFSYDVKMKEKGDIPEGYSVSREKKERFSLILESASTNQTSMYLCASSTYRYSNQPQHFGDGTRLSIL.

The chain carries TRBV5-1 and TRBJ1-3, with 8 bases lining up with TRBD1. Germline CDR1 and CDR2: SGHRS and YFSETQ. The CDR3 extends over 15 amino acids. J was trimmed by 3 bases and V by 2 bases; bases with no gene match: 4. Here the CDR3 DNA reads TGCGCCAGCAGCTTTCAGACAGGGGATGGAAACACCATATATTTT. Translation gives CASSFQTGDGNTIYF. The full variable domain, rest sourced from reference TRBV5-1 and TRBJ1-3, is KAGVTQTPRYLIKTRGQQVTLSCSPISGHRSVSWYQQTPGQGLQFLFEYFSETQRNKGNFPGRFSGRQFSNSRSEMNVSTLELGDSALYLCASSFQTGDGNTIYFGEGSWLTVV.

The rearrangement links TRBV25-1 to TRBJ1-2; a weak D match, TRBD1 (6 bases). The CDR3 spans 15 residues. Germline V gene sequence: CDR1 MGHDK, CDR2 SYGVNS. The V gene lost 3 bases and the J gene lost 3 bases, with 14 bases spanning the gap. The CDR3 protein is CASSDLTGNYYGYTF. CDR3 bases: TGTGCCAGCAGTGACCTGACAGGAAACTACTATGGCTACACCTTC.

The chain uses TRBV7-9 and TRBJ1-4; D is undetermined. Germline CDR1 SEHNR, CDR2 FQNEAQ (reference sequence). The V end lost 5 bases, the J end lost 2 bases, and 9 bases lay between the germline ends. The CDR3 loop spans 14 amino acids. The DNA of the CDR3 is TGTGCCAGCAGCCCCCGAGGGACTAATGAAAAACTGTTTTTT. Amino acid sequence: CASSPRGTNEKLFF.

The chain is built from TRBV11-2 and TRBJ2-5, with 7 positions matching TRBD2. V shed 4 bases and J 4 bases; nucleotides not matched to a gene: 12. The CDR3 runs to 16 residues. Per germline, CDR1 SGHAT and CDR2 FQNNGV. The CDR3 here is CASSSSRGSGGETQYF. The CDR3 nucleotides read TGTGCCAGCAGCTCGTCCCGCGGGAGCGGAGGAGAGACCCAGTACTTC.

The chain uses TRBV28 and TRBJ2-1; 9 positions match TRBD2. The V gene end was trimmed by 3 bases and the J gene end by 4 bases; junction bases not matched to a gene: 4. The CDR3 is 15 amino acids. Germline V CDR1 and CDR2: MDHEN, SYDVKM. CDR3 in amino acids: CASSLGSGGYNEQFF. DNA for the CDR3: TGTGCCAGCAGTTTGGGTAGCGGGGGATACAATGAGCAGTTCTTC. The full variable domain, rest sourced from reference TRBV28 and TRBJ2-1, is DVKVTQSSRYLVKRTGEKVFLECVQDMDHENMFWYRQDPGLGLRLIYFSYDVKMKEKGDIPEGYSVSREKKERFSLILESASTNQTSMYLCASSLGSGGYNEQFFGPGTRLTVL.

V is TRBV9 and J is TRBJ2-5, with 7 bases identical to TRBD1. V trimming: 4 bases; J trimming: 1 base; junction bases outside the gene matches: 7. Germline assignment: CDR1 SGDLS and CDR2 YYNGEE. This CDR3 is 15 amino acids long. CDR3 amino acids: CASSPPGQPQETQYF. CDR3 bases: TGTGCCAGCAGCCCCCCGGGACAGCCCCAAGAGACCCAGTACTTC.

In DNA, the CDR3 is TGTGCCAGCTCCAGCCAAACCAGGGGGGAAAAACTGTTTTTT. Residues: CASSSQTRGEKLFF. This rearrangement joins TRBV18 to TRBJ1-4; 7 nucleotides align to TRBD1. The CDR3 spans 14 residues. V was pared by 6 bases and J by 8 bases, with 9 bases of the junction left unmatched. The V gene's germline CDR1 is KGHSH and CDR2 LQKENI.

J is TRBJ2-2 and V is TRBV11-3, with 8 bases fitting TRBD1. This CDR3 spans 14 amino acids. Germline values: CDR1 SGHNT, CDR2 YENEEA. V trimming: 10 bases; J trimming: 0 bases; junction bases outside the gene matches: 4. The CDR3 DNA sequence: TGTGCCACCCAGACAGGGGCGAACACCGGGGAGCTGTTTTTT. Protein product: CATQTGANTGELFF.

The V call is TRBV27, the J call TRBJ1-6, with D hard to call. CDR1 MNHEY and CDR2 SMNVEV come from the germline V gene (reference sequence). This CDR3 is 13 amino acids long. The V end was cut by 5 bases, the J end by 9 bases, with 11 bases between. In DNA, the CDR3 is TGTGCCAGCAGTCACGCCCCCAGTTCACCCCTCCACTTT. The encoded protein is CASSHAPSSPLHF.

V is TRBV7-6 and J is TRBJ2-2; tentatively, D is TRBD2 (6 bases). This CDR3 has 15 residues. V was shortened by 2 bases and J by 5 bases, with 12 bases between the two germline ends. Germline CDR1 and CDR2: SGHVS and FNYEAQ. CDR3 in DNA: TGTGCCAGCAGCTTACGGGCGGGAATGACCGGGGAGCTGTTTTTT. Translation gives CASSLRAGMTGELFF.

The CDR3 loop is CASSVGLGGGDIQYF. Written as DNA, the CDR3 is TGTGCCAGCAGCGTGGGACTAGGAGGGGGGGACATTCAGTACTTC. The V gene is TRBV11-3, the J gene TRBJ2-4; 8 nucleotides line up with TRBD2. Germline V gives CDR1 SGHNT, CDR2 YENEEA. The length of the CDR3 is 15 residues. After removal of 5 bases from V and 8 bases from J, the junction contained 11 bases not matched to a gene. Complete variable domain (other parts from reference TRBV11-3 and TRBJ2-4): EAGVVQSPRYKIIEKKQPVAFWCNPISGHNTLYWYLQNLGQGPELLIRYENEEAVDDSQLPKDRFSAERLKGVDSTLKIQPAELGDSAVYLCASSVGLGGGDIQYFGAGTRLSVL.

The CDR3 sequence is CASSRNLGARYSPLHF. The CDR3 DNA follows: TGTGCCAGCAGCAGGAATTTGGGGGCTCGATATTCACCCCTCCACTTT. The chain recombines TRBV7-9 with TRBJ1-6; weak D call: TRBD1 (6 bases). Trimming removed 5 bases at V and 8 bases at J, with 19 bases between. The CDR3 has 16 residues. The germline V gene encodes CDR1 SEHNR and CDR2 FQNEAQ (reference sequence). The whole variable domain, remainder taken from reference TRBV7-9 and TRBJ1-6, is DTGVSQNPRHKITKRGQNVTFRCDPISEHNRLYWYRQTLGQGPEFLTYFQNEAQLEKSRLLSDRFSAERPKGSFSTLEIQRTEQGDSAMYLCASSRNLGARYSPLHFGNGTRLTVT.

This clone was observed a handful of times. The chain is built from TRBV4-2 and TRBJ2-1; D might be TRBD2 (6 bases). Germline-derived CDR1 and CDR2 are LGHNA and YNFKEQ. V gave up 4 bases and J gave up 5 bases, with 18 bases separating them. The CDR3 totals 16 residues. The CDR3 nucleotides read TGTGCCAGCAGCCCAAATGCGGGAACCTTTAACAATGAGCAGTTCTTC. This gives the protein CASSPNAGTFNNEQFF.

This chain connects TRBV11-2 to TRBJ2-1; 11 nucleotides agree with TRBD1. The CDR3 spans 13 residues. CDR1 is SGHAT, CDR2 FQNNGV, per germline. J lost 7 bases, V lost 5 bases, and 1 base had no gene match. The CDR3 nucleotides are TGTGCCAGCAGCAGGGACAGGGGGAATGAGCAGTTCTTC. It yields the protein CASSRDRGNEQFF.

J is TRBJ2-2 and V is TRBV11-2, with 7 bases identical to TRBD2. The CDR3 is made up of 14 amino acids. V dropped 4 bases and J dropped 8; count of bases not matched to a gene: 7. Germline CDR1 reads SGHAT; CDR2 reads FQNNGV. The CDR3 spells CASSSRLAAGELFF. The CDR3 nucleotides are TGTGCCAGCAGCTCCAGACTAGCTGCTGGGGAGCTGTTTTTT. Looking up the rest from reference TRBV11-2 and TRBJ2-2 gives the full variable domain: EAGVAQSPRYKIIEKRQSVAFWCNPISGHATLYWYQQILGQGPKLLIQFQNNGVVDDSQLPKDRFSAERLKGVDSTLKIQPAKLEDSAVYLCASSSRLAAGELFFGEGSRLTVL.

The chain couples TRBV9 to TRBJ1-3, with D uncertain. Germline V gene lookup returns CDR1 SGDLS and CDR2 YYNGEE. The CDR3 length is 15 residues. V was cut by 0 bases and J by 4 bases, with 11 bases left in between. The CDR3 spells CASSVDSLGGNTIYF. The CDR3 nucleotides read TGTGCCAGCAGCGTAGACAGCCTGGGCGGAAACACCATATATTTT.

The table lists this clone with many counts. The chain has TRBV5-4 and TRBJ2-7; TRBD2 is a possible D gene (5 bases). The germline V gene has CDR1 SGHNT and CDR2 YYREEE (reference sequence). The CDR3 sequence is 14 residues long. Trimming shortened V by 4 bases and J by 6 bases, and 17 bases separated the two germline ends. The CDR3 DNA is TGTGCCAGCAGCGGCGGACTCCACGGAGGCGAGCAGTACTTC. Translation gives CASSGGLHGGEQYF.

The chain links TRBV7-9 to TRBJ1-5; D is undetermined. The CDR3 length is 13 residues. V shed 5 bases and J shed 4 bases, with 9 bases lying between them. Germline lookup yields CDR1 SEHNR and CDR2 FQNEAQ (reference sequence). CDR3 loop: CASSEVRNQPQHF. The DNA of the CDR3 is TGTGCCAGCAGCGAGGTGCGGAATCAGCCCCAGCATTTT.

The chain uses TRBV4-1 and TRBJ2-3; unclear D gene. Trimming took 0 bases from V and 0 from J, leaving 10 bases between them. The CDR3 loop spans 16 amino acids. Germline V gives CDR1 MGHRA, CDR2 YSYEKL. The CDR3 nucleotides are TGCGCCAGCAGCCAAGATCTTAGCTTTAGCACAGATACGCAGTATTTT. It codes for CASSQDLSFSTDTQYF.

CDR3 amino acids: CASSQREQETQYF. In DNA, the CDR3 is TGCGCCAGCAGCCAGCGGGAGCAAGAGACCCAGTACTTC. The chain employs TRBV5-1 and TRBJ2-5; 8 bases are a match to TRBD2. The J segment lost 2 bases and the V segment lost 4 bases, leaving 1 base of the junction unmatched. Germline assignment: CDR1 SGHRS and CDR2 YFSETQ. The CDR3 is made up of 13 amino acids.

The gene calls are TRBV19 and TRBJ2-2, with D possibly TRBD2 on 6 matching bases. Looked up from germline, CDR1 is LNHDA and CDR2 is SQIVND (reference sequence). Trimming took 5 bases from V and 7 from J, leaving 20 bases between them. This CDR3 has 16 residues. CDR3 coding DNA: TGTGCCAGTAGTCCTCCTTGGGGCGGGATCATCGGGGAGCTGTTTTTT. Its protein is CASSPPWGGIIGELFF.

The rearrangement joins TRBV9 to TRBJ2-3, with 7 bases identical to TRBD2. CDR1 SGDLS and CDR2 YYNGEE come from the germline V gene. J gave up 6 bases and V 7 bases, and 11 bases lay outside the gene matches. The CDR3 contains 14 residues. Here the CDR3 reads CASGTGGQSDTQYF. In DNA form, the CDR3 reads TGTGCCAGCGGGACGGGAGGCCAATCTGATACGCAGTATTTT.

This chain connects TRBV27 to TRBJ2-1; the match to TRBD2 covers 7 bases. The CDR3 extends over 13 amino acids. Germline assignment: CDR1 MNHEY and CDR2 SMNVEV (reference sequence). The V segment lost 7 bases and the J segment 4 bases; nucleotides outside the gene matches: 4. Here the CDR3 reads CASKASGYNEQFF. The CDR3, as DNA: TGTGCCAGCAAGGCTAGCGGATACAATGAGCAGTTCTTC.